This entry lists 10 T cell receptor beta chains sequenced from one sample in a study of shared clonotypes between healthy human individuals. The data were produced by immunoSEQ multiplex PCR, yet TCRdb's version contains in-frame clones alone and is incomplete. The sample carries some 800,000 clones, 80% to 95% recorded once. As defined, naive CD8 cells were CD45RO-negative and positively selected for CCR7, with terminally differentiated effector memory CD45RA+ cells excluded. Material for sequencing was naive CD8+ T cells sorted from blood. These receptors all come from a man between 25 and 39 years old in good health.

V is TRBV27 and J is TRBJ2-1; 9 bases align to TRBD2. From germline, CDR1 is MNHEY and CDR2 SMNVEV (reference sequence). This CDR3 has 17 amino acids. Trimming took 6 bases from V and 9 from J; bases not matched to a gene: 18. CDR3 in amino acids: CASSLTGGRVPHGEQFF. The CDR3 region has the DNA TGTGCCAGCAGCCTGACGGGCGGGAGGGTTCCCCATGGTGAGCAGTTCTTC.

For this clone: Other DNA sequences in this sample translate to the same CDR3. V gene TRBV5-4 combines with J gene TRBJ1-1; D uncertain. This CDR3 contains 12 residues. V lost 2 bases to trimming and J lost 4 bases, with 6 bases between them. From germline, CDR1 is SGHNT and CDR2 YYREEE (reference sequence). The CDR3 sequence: CASSFGGTEAFF. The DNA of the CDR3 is TGTGCCAGCAGCTTCGGTGGCACTGAAGCTTTCTTT.

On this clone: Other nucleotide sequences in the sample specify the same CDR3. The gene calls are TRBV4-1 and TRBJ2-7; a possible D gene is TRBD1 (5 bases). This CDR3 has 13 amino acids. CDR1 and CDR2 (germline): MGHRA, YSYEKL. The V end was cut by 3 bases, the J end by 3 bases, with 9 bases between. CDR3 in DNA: TGCGCCAGCAGCCATTCCCAGGGCTACGAGCAGTACTTC. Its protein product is CASSHSQGYEQYF.

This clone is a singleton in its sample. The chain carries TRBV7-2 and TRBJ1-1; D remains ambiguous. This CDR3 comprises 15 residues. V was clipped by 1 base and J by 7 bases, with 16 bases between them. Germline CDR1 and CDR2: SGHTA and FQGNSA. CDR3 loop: CASSLGGRERDEAFF. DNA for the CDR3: TGTGCCAGCAGCTTAGGAGGGCGGGAAAGGGATGAAGCTTTCTTT.

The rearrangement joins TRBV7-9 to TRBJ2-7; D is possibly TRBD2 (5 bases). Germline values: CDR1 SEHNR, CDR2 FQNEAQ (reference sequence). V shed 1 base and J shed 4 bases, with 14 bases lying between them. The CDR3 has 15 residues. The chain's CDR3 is CASSLEEAAVYEQYF. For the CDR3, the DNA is TGTGCCAGCAGCTTAGAGGAGGCCGCTGTATACGAGCAGTACTTC.

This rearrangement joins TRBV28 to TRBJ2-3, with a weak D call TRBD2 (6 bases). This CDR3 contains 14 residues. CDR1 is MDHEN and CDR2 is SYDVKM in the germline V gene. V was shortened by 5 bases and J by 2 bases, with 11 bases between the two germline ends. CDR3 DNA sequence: TGTGCCAGCAGTAACGGACTACTCACAGATACGCAGTATTTT. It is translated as CASSNGLLTDTQYF.

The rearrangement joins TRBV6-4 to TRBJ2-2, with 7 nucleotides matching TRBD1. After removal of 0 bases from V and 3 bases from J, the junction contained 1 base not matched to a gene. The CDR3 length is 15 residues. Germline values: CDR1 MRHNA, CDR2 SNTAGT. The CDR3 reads CASSDSDRDTGELFF. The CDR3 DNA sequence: TGTGCCAGCAGTGACTCCGACAGGGACACCGGGGAGCTGTTTTTT.

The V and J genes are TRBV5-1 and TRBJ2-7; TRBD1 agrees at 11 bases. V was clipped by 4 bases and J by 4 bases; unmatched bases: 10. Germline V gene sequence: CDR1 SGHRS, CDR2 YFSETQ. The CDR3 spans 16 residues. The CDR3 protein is CASSLSWTGGIYEQYF. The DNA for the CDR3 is TGCGCCAGCAGCCTTTCTTGGACAGGGGGCATTTACGAGCAGTACTTC.

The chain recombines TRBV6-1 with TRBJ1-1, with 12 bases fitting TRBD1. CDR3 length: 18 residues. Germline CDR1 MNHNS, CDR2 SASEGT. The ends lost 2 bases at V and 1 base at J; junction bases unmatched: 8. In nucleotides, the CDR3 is TGTGCCAGCAGTGAATTCGGTCCGGGACAGGGGGCGAACACTGAAGCTTTCTTT. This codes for CASSEFGPGQGANTEAFF.

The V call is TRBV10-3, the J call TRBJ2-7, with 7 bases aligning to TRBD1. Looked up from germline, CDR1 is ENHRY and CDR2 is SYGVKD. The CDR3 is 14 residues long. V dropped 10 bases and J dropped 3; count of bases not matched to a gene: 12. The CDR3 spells CATLQGPGDYEQYF. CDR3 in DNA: TGTGCCACCTTACAGGGGCCCGGGGACTACGAGCAGTACTTC.